What follows are 4 T cell receptor beta chains derived from one specimen sequenced in a study of blood T cells in healthy people across ages. The second PCR ran about 6 to 12 cycles with a sample-barcoded 5' primer and J-beta primers. TCRdb ran MiXCR on the 5' RACE reads and lists one entry per CDR3 protein. The table shows about 640,000 distinct CDR3 sequences, with roughly three fifths occurring only once. Sequencing was performed on blood. These receptors were obtained from a man between 60 and 70 years old in good health.

In this sample, this clonotype turned up a few times. This CDR3 is CASSQAGQQETQYF. The CDR3 DNA reads as TGTGCCAGCAGCCAAGCCGGACAGCAAGAGACCCAGTACTTC. This chain joins TRBV3-1 and TRBJ2-5, with D maybe TRBD1 (6 bases). Germline V gives CDR1 LGHDT, CDR2 YNNKEL (reference sequence). This CDR3 is 14 amino acids long. V was pared by 1 base and J by 2 bases, with 8 bases between.

The CDR3 bases are TGTGCCAGCAGTTTCGAGCTTTCCGGGACTACCCCCAATACGCAGTATTTT. Amino acids: CASSFELSGTTPNTQYF. The rearrangement links TRBV6-2 or TRBV6-3 to TRBJ2-3; 7 bases are a match to TRBD2. V lost 4 bases, J lost 7 bases, and 17 bases stayed unmatched. Germline assignment: CDR1 MNHEY and CDR2 SVGEGT. The CDR3 is 17 amino acids.

The V call is TRBV29-1, the J call TRBJ2-5; TRBD2 matches at 10 bases. This CDR3 has 18 residues. V dropped 7 bases and J dropped 11; count of bases not matched to a gene: 28. In germline, CDR1 is SQVTM, CDR2 ANQGSEA. For the CDR3, the DNA is TGCAGCGCTTCCGCTCGTAGCGGGGGGCGGGTAGACTACAATGAGCAGTACTTC. It specifies CSASARSGGRVDYNEQYF.

This rearrangement joins TRBV6-5 to TRBJ1-1; D gene uncertain. This CDR3 is built from 11 residues. The V gene's germline CDR1 is MNHEY and CDR2 SVGAGI. Trimming pared 6 bases from V and 11 bases from J, leaving 13 bases between. The CDR3 sequence is CASRKGSEAFF. The CDR3 DNA is TGTGCCAGCAGGAAGGGCAGTGAGGCTTTCTTT.